A single sample is the source of the 10 T cell receptor beta chains below, sequenced in a study of T cell responses to AZD1222 COVID-19 vaccine. Profiled with immunoSEQ multiplex PCR; TCRdb holds only in-frame clones, not every one. The table shows 95,000 to 100,000 clones, with approximately 94% occurring only once. The specimen was peripheral blood, collected on day 0 of AZD1222 vaccination. These receptors originate from an adult in good health.

This clone was seen just once. The chain is built from TRBV19 and TRBJ1-2, with 7 nucleotides matching TRBD1. This CDR3 is built from 14 residues. With 6 bases clipped from V and 2 bases from J, the junction kept 6 bases outside the gene matches. In germline, CDR1 is LNHDA, CDR2 SQIVND (reference sequence). The CDR3 loop reads CASSSLGQNYGYTF. CDR3 in DNA: TGTGCCAGTAGCAGCCTGGGACAGAACTATGGCTACACCTTC.

V and J are TRBV7-8 and TRBJ2-7; the match to TRBD1 covers 9 bases. Germline V gene lookup returns CDR1 SGHVS and CDR2 FQNEAQ. The J segment lost 4 bases and the V segment lost 5 bases, leaving 3 bases of the junction unmatched. The CDR3 contains 13 residues. CDR3 region: CASSHGTGYEQYF. DNA of the CDR3: TGTGCCAGCAGCCACGGGACAGGGTACGAGCAGTACTTC.

This clone is a singleton in its sample. This chain connects TRBV9 to TRBJ1-1; the D gene is possibly TRBD1 (5 bases). Germline V gene sequence: CDR1 SGDLS, CDR2 YYNGEE. With 0 bases removed from V and 1 base from J, the gap between germline ends came to 10 bases. CDR3 length: 15 residues. The CDR3, as DNA: TGTGCCAGCAGCGTAGTGGGACGGAGGAACACTGAAGCTTTCTTT. It yields the protein CASSVVGRRNTEAFF.

The chain is built from TRBV2 and TRBJ1-1; TRBD1 matches at 12 bases. The CDR3 consists of 14 residues. CDR1 is SNHLY, CDR2 FYNNEI, per germline. V shed 6 bases and J 3 bases; nucleotides not matched to a gene: 2. The CDR3 protein is CASSGTGGYTEAFF. CDR3 DNA: TGTGCCAGCAGCGGGACAGGGGGCTACACTGAAGCTTTCTTT.

The chain has TRBV5-6 and TRBJ1-1, with TRBD1 identical over 9 bases. The ends lost 0 bases at V and 4 bases at J; junction bases unmatched: 4. This CDR3 is built from 15 residues. Germline V gene sequence: CDR1 SGHDT, CDR2 YYEEEE. The CDR3 coding sequence is TGTGCCAGCAGCTTGGGGACAGGGGTGTCCACTGAAGCTTTCTTT. Its translation: CASSLGTGVSTEAFF.

The rearrangement uses TRBV27 and TRBJ2-1; D tentatively fits TRBD1 or TRBD2 (6 bases each). The germline V gene has CDR1 MNHEY and CDR2 SMNVEV (reference sequence). The CDR3 has 17 amino acids. The V gene lost 4 bases and the J gene lost 4 bases, with 20 bases spanning the gap. This CDR3 is CASSSLTKWGAYNEQFF. DNA of the CDR3: TGTGCCAGCAGTTCCCTTACTAAGTGGGGGGCATACAATGAGCAGTTCTTC.

CDR3 in amino acids: CASSPTGTTDTQYF. CDR3 sequence (DNA): TGTGCCAGCAGCCCAACTGGGACCACAGATACGCAGTATTTT. The J gene is TRBJ2-3, the V gene TRBV7-2; either TRBD1 or TRBD2 may fit D (5 bases each). The germline CDR1 and CDR2 sequences are SGHTA and FQGNSA. This CDR3 has 14 amino acids. V lost 5 bases to trimming and J lost 2 bases, with 11 bases between them.

This chain joins TRBV11-3 and TRBJ2-2; D is ambiguous. Per germline, CDR1 SGHNT and CDR2 YENEEA. The CDR3 is 14 amino acids. Deletions cut 1 base from V and 2 bases from J, with 5 bases between. CDR3 loop: CASSLGYNTGELFF. As DNA, the CDR3 is TGTGCCAGCAGCTTAGGCTACAACACCGGGGAGCTGTTTTTT.

The chain carries TRBV6-5 and TRBJ2-3, with D possibly TRBD2 on 5 matching bases. The CDR3 covers 13 residues. The germline gives CDR1 MNHEY, CDR2 SVGAGI. With 8 bases removed from V and 0 bases from J, the gap between germline ends came to 9 bases. CDR3 residues: CASADSSTDTQYF. CDR3 nucleotides: TGTGCCAGCGCGGACTCTAGCACAGATACGCAGTATTTT.

CDR3 coding DNA: TGCAGCGTTGAAACGGGACACAACACCGGGGAGCTGTTTTTT. Encoded protein: CSVETGHNTGELFF. The chain carries TRBV29-1 and TRBJ2-2, with D tentatively TRBD1 (6 bases). This CDR3 is 14 amino acids long. The germline V and J ends were trimmed by 2 bases and 2 bases, with 9 bases remaining between them. The germline V gene has CDR1 SQVTM and CDR2 ANQGSEA.